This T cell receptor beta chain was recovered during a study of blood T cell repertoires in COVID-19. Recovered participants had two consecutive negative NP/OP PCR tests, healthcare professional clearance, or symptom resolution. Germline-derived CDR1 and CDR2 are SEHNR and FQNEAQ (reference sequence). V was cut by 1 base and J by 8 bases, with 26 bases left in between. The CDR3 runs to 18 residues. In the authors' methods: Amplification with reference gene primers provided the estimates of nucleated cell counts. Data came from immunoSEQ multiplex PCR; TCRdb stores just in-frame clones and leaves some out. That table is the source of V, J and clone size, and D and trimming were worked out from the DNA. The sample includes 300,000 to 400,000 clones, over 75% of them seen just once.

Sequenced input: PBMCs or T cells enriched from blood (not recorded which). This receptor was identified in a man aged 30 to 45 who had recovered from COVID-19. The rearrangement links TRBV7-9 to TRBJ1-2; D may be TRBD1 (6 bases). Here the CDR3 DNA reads TGTGCCAGCAGCTTAGGGACGTACCGGGACATCCACCTTGGCGGCTACACCTTC. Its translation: CASSLGTYRDIHLGGYTF.